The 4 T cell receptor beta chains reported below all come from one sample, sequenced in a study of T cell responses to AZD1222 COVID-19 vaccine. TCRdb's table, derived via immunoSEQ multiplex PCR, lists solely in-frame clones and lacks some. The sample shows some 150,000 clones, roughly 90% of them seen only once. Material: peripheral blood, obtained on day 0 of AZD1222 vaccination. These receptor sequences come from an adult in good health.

CDR3 nucleotides: TGTGCCAGCAGCGGCGGACTAGCGGGGGGAAGGCAAGAGACCCAGTACTTC. Its translation is CASSGGLAGGRQETQYF. The V gene is TRBV9, the J gene TRBJ2-5; 14 bases agree with TRBD2. CDR1 and CDR2 (germline): SGDLS, YYNGEE. CDR3 length: 17 residues. The V gene end was trimmed by 3 bases and the J gene end by 2 bases; junction bases not matched to a gene: 6.

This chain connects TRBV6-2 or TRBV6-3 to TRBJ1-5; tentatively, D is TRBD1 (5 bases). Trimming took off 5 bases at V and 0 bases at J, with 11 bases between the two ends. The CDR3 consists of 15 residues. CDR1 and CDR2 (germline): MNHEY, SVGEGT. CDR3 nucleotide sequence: TGTGCCAGCAGTCGCCCGGGGCATAGCAATCAGCCCCAGCATTTT. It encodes CASSRPGHSNQPQHF.

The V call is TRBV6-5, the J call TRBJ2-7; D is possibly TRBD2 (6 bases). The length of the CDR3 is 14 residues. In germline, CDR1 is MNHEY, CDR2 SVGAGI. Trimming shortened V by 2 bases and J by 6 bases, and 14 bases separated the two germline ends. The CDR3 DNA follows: TGTGCCAGCAGTTACGACGGGAGTTTAATCGAGCAGTACTTC. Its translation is CASSYDGSLIEQYF.

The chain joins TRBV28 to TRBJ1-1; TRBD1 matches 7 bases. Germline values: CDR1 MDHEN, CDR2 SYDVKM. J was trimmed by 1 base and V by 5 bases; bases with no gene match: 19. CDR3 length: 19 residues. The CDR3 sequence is CASSTPFGGGRRRNTEAFF. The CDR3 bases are TGTGCCAGCAGTACCCCCTTCGGAGGGGGCCGGCGCAGGAACACTGAAGCTTTCTTT.